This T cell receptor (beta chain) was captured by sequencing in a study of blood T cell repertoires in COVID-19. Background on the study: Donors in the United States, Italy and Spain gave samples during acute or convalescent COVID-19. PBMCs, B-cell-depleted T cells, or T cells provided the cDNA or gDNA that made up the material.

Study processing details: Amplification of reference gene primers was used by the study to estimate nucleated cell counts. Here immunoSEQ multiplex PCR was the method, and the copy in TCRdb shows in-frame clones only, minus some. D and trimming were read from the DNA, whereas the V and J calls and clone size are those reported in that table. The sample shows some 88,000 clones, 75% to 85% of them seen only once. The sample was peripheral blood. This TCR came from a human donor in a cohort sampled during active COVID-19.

The CDR3, as DNA: TGCGCCAGCAGCCCAGGGTCCCTCCCTGGGGCCAACGTCCTGACTTTC. This sequence encodes CASSPGSLPGANVLTF. V usage is TRBV5-1 and J usage is TRBJ2-6; D may be TRBD1 (5 bases). The germline V gene has CDR1 SGHRS and CDR2 YFSETQ. The CDR3 is 16 residues long. V was clipped by 4 bases and J by 2 bases, with 13 bases between them.